The 14 T cell receptor beta chains below come from one sample, sequenced in a study of blood T cells in healthy people across ages. A second PCR, run for roughly 7 to 12 cycles, used a sample-barcoded 5' primer plus a J-beta primer mix. MiXCR was run by TCRdb on the 5' RACE reads, yielding one entry per CDR3 protein. The table records hundreds of thousands of distinct CDR3 sequences, roughly 31% of them present only once. Specimen: blood. The receptors were sampled from a woman of 80 years or more in good health.

The sample holds a few counts of this clonotype. The V and J genes are TRBV7-2 and TRBJ2-7; D is perhaps TRBD1 (5 bases). CDR3 length: 15 residues. Trimming took 5 bases from V and 7 from J, leaving 21 bases between them. From germline, CDR1 is SGHTA and CDR2 FQGNSA. CDR3 coding DNA: TGTGCCAGCAGCCCGACCAAGGGGAACTACAATGAGCAGTACTTC. Translation: CASSPTKGNYNEQYF.

This clonotype was counted at least ten times. The V and J genes are TRBV18 and TRBJ1-2; a possible D gene is TRBD1 (6 bases). CDR1 is KGHSH, CDR2 LQKENI, per germline. Between the trimmed V and J ends, which lost 3 bases and 4 bases, there was a span of 21 bases. The CDR3 has 17 residues. CDR3 amino acids: CASSPPGGRGAIYGYTF. The CDR3, as DNA: TGTGCCAGCTCACCTCCGGGGGGCCGGGGGGCTATCTATGGCTACACCTTC.

This clonotype turned up a few times. V gene TRBV2 combines with J gene TRBJ1-2; a possible D gene is TRBD1 (6 bases). Germline-derived CDR1 and CDR2 are SNHLY and FYNNEI. This CDR3 region has 14 residues. V lost 2 bases and J 4 bases, leaving 11 bases between the germline ends. Written as DNA, the CDR3 is TGTGCCAGCAGTGAATTACAGGGCCGCTATGGCTACACCTTC. Translated: CASSELQGRYGYTF.

V is TRBV4-1 and J is TRBJ2-7, with D perhaps matching TRBD1 or TRBD2 (5 bases each). This CDR3 spans 15 amino acids. Germline loops: CDR1 MGHRA, CDR2 YSYEKL. V was shortened by 1 base and J by 4 bases, with 14 bases between the two germline ends. The DNA of the CDR3 is TGCGCCAGCAGCCAAGGGGGGAACCGGGCTTACGAGCAGTACTTC. Amino acids: CASSQGGNRAYEQYF.

Note on this clonotype: A read error may explain this, as a much larger clone is one base away. V and J are TRBV6-1 and TRBJ2-1, with 9 positions matching TRBD1. Germline values: CDR1 MNHNS, CDR2 SASEGT. This CDR3 has 14 amino acids. The ends lost 5 bases at V and 10 bases at J; junction bases unmatched: 9. The CDR3 here is CASSIRDRDGEQFF. The CDR3 DNA sequence: TGTGCCAGCAGTATCCGGGACAGGGACGGCGAGCAGTTCTTC.

This clonotype was found many times. The V call is TRBV6-2 or TRBV6-3, the J call TRBJ2-5; 9 nucleotides align to TRBD1. In germline, CDR1 is MNHEY, CDR2 SVGEGT. The CDR3 loop spans 19 amino acids. Trimming took 2 bases from V and 11 from J; bases not matched to a gene: 24. The CDR3 nucleotides read TGTGCCAGCAGTTACCCCACGGACTTAAAACAGGGGGCGACGGATGAGCAGTACTTC. Translating gives CASSYPTDLKQGATDEQYF.

This clonotype appeared many times. This rearrangement joins TRBV12-3 or TRBV12-4 to TRBJ2-7, with 7 bases that match TRBD2. The CDR3 totals 15 residues. J lost 5 bases, V lost 6 bases, and 13 bases had no gene match. CDR3 sequence: CASSQRTGGANEQYF. The CDR3 DNA reads TGTGCCAGCAGCCAACGGACGGGGGGTGCGAACGAGCAGTACTTC.

The chain carries TRBV3-1 and TRBJ2-5, with TRBD2 matching over 7 bases. CDR1 LGHDT and CDR2 YNNKEL come from the germline V gene (reference sequence). The CDR3 sequence is 14 residues long. Trimming removed 1 base from V and 5 bases from J; junction bases left unmatched: 4. The CDR3 DNA reads TGTGCCAGCAGCCAAGTTAGGACTAGTGAGACCCAGTACTTC. Encoded protein: CASSQVRTSETQYF.

This clonotype was recorded many times. The CDR3 DNA reads TGTGCCAGCAGAGAGGACAGGGCCTACGAGCAGTACTTC. It specifies CASREDRAYEQYF. This sequence joins TRBV12-3 or TRBV12-4 and TRBJ2-7; 8 nucleotides match TRBD1. The CDR3 sequence is 13 residues long. V shed 6 bases and J 2 bases; nucleotides not matched to a gene: 3.

This clonotype was counted at least ten times. One base away lies a much larger clone, so this may be a sequencing read error. The chain is built from TRBV15 and TRBJ2-1; maybe TRBD2 (5 bases). Germline CDR1 and CDR2: LNHNV and YYDKDF (reference sequence). The CDR3 contains 15 residues. Trimming pared 0 bases from V and 2 bases from J, leaving 8 bases between. The CDR3 DNA follows: TGTGCCACCAGCAGAGAGGGAGCGGCCTACAATGAGCAGTTCTTC. It encodes CATSREGAAYNEQFF. Full variable domain (outside the CDR3, taken from reference TRBV15 and TRBJ2-1): DAMVIQNPRYQVTQFGKPVTLSCSQTLNHNVMYWYQQKSSQAPKLLFHYYDKDFNNEADTPDNFQSRRPNTSFCFLDIRSPGLGDTAMYLCATSREGAAYNEQFFGPGTRLTVL.

The chain combines TRBV30 with TRBJ1-2, with TRBD1 identical over 7 bases. The ends lost 5 bases at V and 6 bases at J; junction bases unmatched: 15. CDR1 and CDR2 (germline): GTSNPN, SVGIG (reference sequence). The CDR3 runs 15 residues. The CDR3 protein is CAWYYRGDVLDGYTF. The CDR3 bases are TGTGCCTGGTACTACAGGGGCGACGTTCTGGATGGCTACACCTTC.

This clonotype has a single count. A much larger clone lies a single base off, so this may be a read error. This chain links TRBV25-1 with TRBJ2-3; possible D gene TRBD1, 5 bases. Per germline, CDR1 MGHDK and CDR2 SYGVNS. The CDR3 sequence is 16 residues long. The CDR3: CASSEFPRQETDTRYF. CDR3 DNA sequence: TGTGCCAGCAGTGAATTTCCACGGCAGGAGACAGATACGCGGTATTTT.

The chain carries TRBV5-6 and TRBJ1-1, with D unclear. Trimming pared 0 bases from V and 1 base from J, leaving 7 bases between. CDR1 is SGHDT and CDR2 is YYEEEE in the germline V gene. The CDR3 consists of 14 residues. The CDR3 sequence is CASSLGVRNTEAFF. CDR3 DNA: TGTGCCAGCAGCTTGGGCGTCCGGAACACTGAAGCTTTCTTT.

This rearrangement joins TRBV20-1 to TRBJ1-1; D not certain. CDR1 is DFQATT and CDR2 is SNEGSKA in the germline V gene (reference sequence). V shed 5 bases and J shed 1 base, with 17 bases lying between them. The CDR3 consists of 15 residues. For the CDR3, the DNA is TGCAGTGCTTACATGACCGACGCCCCGAACACTGAAGCTTTCTTT. Protein: CSAYMTDAPNTEAFF.